This T cell receptor beta chain originates from a study of OX40 agonist ivuxolimab in advanced cancers. Study details: A partial response was reached by three patients: one with hepatocellular carcinoma and two with cutaneous melanoma.

Autoimmune disease history or systemic immunosuppression barred patients. The study's findings and limits: At doses 0.1 to 3.0 mg/kg, CD4+ and CD8+ clones expanded.

This clone occurred a few times. The antigen remains unidentified. Sequenced by immunoSEQ multiplex PCR; TCRdb stores in-frame clones only, minus some. Here the sample spans around 39,000 clones, around 82% being singletons. V lost 5 bases, J lost 7 bases, and 15 bases stayed unmatched. Germline V gives CDR1 MDHEN, CDR2 SYDVKM. The CDR3 is 16 residues long. This chain connects TRBV28 to TRBJ1-2; 8 positions match TRBD1. The material sequenced was CD4+ or CD8+ T cells sorted from blood, taken in a trial of the OX40 agonist ivuxolimab. The sequence was collected from an adult with an advanced solid tumor such as melanoma, head and neck, liver or kidney cancer. The CDR3 DNA sequence: TGTGCCAGCAGTCCGGCGGGACAGGCCCAAGGGGGTGGCTACACCTTC. Protein: CASSPAGQAQGGGYTF.